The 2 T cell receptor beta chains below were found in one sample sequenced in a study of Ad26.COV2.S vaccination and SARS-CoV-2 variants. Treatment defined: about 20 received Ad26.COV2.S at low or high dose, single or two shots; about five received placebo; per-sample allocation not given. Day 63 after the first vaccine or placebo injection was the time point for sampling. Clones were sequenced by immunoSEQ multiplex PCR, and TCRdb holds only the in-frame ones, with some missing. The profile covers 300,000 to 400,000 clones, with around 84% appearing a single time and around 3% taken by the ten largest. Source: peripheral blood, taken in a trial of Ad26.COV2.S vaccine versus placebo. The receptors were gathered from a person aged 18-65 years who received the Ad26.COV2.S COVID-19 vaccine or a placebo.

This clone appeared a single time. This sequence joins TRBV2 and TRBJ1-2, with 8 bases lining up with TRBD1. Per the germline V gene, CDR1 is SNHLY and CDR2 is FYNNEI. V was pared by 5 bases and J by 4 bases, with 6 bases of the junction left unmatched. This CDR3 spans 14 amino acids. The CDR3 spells CASSPTGTGYGYTF. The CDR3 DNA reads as TGTGCCAGCAGTCCAACAGGGACAGGCTATGGCTACACCTTC. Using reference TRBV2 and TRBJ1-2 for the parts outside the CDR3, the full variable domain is EPEVTQTPSHQVTQMGQEVILRCVPISNHLYFYWYRQILGQKVEFLVSFYNNEISEKSEIFDDQFSVERPDGSNFTLKIRSTKLEDSAMYFCASSPTGTGYGYTFGSGTRLTVV.

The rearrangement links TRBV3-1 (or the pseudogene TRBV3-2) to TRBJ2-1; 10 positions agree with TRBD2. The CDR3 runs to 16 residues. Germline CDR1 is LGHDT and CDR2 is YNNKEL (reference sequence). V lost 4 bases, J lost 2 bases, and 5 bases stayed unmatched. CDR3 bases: TGTGCCAGCAGCCGGTCAAGCGGGGGGGCCTACAATGAGCAGTTCTTC. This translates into CASSRSSGGAYNEQFF.